This T cell receptor (beta chain) was sequenced during a study of T cells in Graves' hyperthyroidism and ophthalmopathy. Trimming at V came to 5 bases and at J to 0 bases, leaving 4 bases not matched to a gene. Germline values: CDR1 SGHVS, CDR2 FQNEAQ. CDR3 length equals 15 residues. The study excluded patients with uncontrolled infection, other autoimmune disease, pregnancy or lactation. Each diagnosis drew on symptoms, thyroxine, TRAb, thyroid ultrasound and orbital computed tomography findings. This clonotype has more than one count but fewer than ten. Its antigen is unidentified. Study findings and constraints: Classification by a 13 V-J model distinguished ophthalmopathy from stable hyperthyroidism. In blood, most of the thyroid clonotypes expanded above 0.001 were also present.

Regions amplified from RNA transcripts were the TCR beta CDR3 regions. HTBI primers were used for first-round RT-PCR of the TCR CDR3. Using its own MiXCR run on the multiplex PCR reads, TCRdb lists one record per CDR3 protein. The repertoire includes about 250,000 distinct CDR3 sequences, about 15% of them detected once, and 30% sits in the top ten. This chain uses TRBV7-8 with TRBJ1-3, with 7 bases matching TRBD1. This sequence was found in a woman aged 45 to 65 with Graves' hyperthyroidism that later progressed to Graves' ophthalmopathy. Source material: blood. The CDR3 DNA follows: TGTGCCAGCAGCCCATGGACAGGCTCTGGAAACACCATATATTTT. As protein: CASSPWTGSGNTIYF.